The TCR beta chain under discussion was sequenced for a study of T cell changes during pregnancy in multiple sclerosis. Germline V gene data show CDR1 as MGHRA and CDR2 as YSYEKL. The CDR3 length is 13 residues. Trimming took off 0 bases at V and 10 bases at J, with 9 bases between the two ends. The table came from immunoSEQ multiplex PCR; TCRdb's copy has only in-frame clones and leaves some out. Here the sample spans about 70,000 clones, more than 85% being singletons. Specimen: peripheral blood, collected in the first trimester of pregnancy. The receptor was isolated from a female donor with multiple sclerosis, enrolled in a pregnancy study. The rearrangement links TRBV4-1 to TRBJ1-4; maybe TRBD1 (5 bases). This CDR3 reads CASSQEGGRKLFF. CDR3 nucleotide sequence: TGCGCCAGCAGCCAAGAGGGGGGGAGAAAACTGTTTTTT.